This T cell receptor (beta chain) comes out of a study of blood T cell repertoires in COVID-19. Study context: Italy, Spain and the United States were the sources of the convalescent and acute COVID-19 samples.

In the original workflow: For nucleated cells, counts were estimated from reference gene primer amplification. Sequenced by immunoSEQ multiplex PCR; TCRdb stores in-frame clones only, minus some. The V and J calls and clone size are taken from that table; D and trimming were inferred from the DNA. In the table there are around 170,000 clones, 74% of which are singletons. V lost 5 bases to trimming and J lost 1 base, with 12 bases between them. This CDR3 spans 16 amino acids. CDR1 is KGHSH and CDR2 is LQKENI in the germline V gene. Sequencing used peripheral blood. The gene calls are TRBV18 and TRBJ2-6; D is undetermined. The clonotype comes from a woman at least 80 years old with acute or convalescent COVID-19. The CDR3 coding sequence is TGTGCCAGCTCAAGCGCAGCCTTTTCTGGGGCCAACGTCCTGACTTTC. Translation: CASSSAAFSGANVLTF.